Following are 20 T cell receptor beta chains from one sample sequenced in a study of human T cells and chemical hapten exposure. TCRdb redid the calling of the RACE reads with MiXCR, one entry per CDR3 protein. In the table there are about 120,000 distinct CDR3 sequences, approximately 13% of which are singletons. Time point given: pre-sensitization, week 0. Described treatment: therapeutic diphenylcyclopropenone sensitization with weekly scalp DPC. The sample was whole blood, taken in connection with sensitization to the hapten diphenylcyclopropenone (DPC). These receptors were taken from a young woman with alopecia areata. Some clones in this sample may be carry-over from other donors' samples.

This clonotype was picked up a small number of times. This chain joins TRBV21-1 and TRBJ2-1. TRBV21-1 constitutes a pseudogene. This CDR3 is built from 15 residues. The chain's CDR3 is CASSKVGSSYNEQFF. CDR3 coding DNA: TGTGCCAGCAGCAAAGTAGGTTCTTCTTACAATGAGCAGTTCTTC.

This sequence joins TRBV19 and TRBJ1-1; tentatively, D is TRBD1 (6 bases). The germline CDR1 and CDR2 sequences are LNHDA and SQIVND (reference sequence). The V end lost 1 base, the J end lost 4 bases, and 19 bases lay between the germline ends. CDR3 length: 17 amino acids. The DNA for the CDR3 is TGTGCCAGTAGTATAGGAGGGGGGCGCAGTCTAGGCACTGAAGCTTTCTTT. Translation: CASSIGGGRSLGTEAFF.

The gene calls are TRBV7-3 and TRBJ2-3, with 9 bases fitting TRBD2. The germline gives CDR1 SGHTA, CDR2 FQGTGA. V shed 0 bases and J 3 bases; nucleotides not matched to a gene: 7. The CDR3 length is 17 residues. DNA of the CDR3: TGTGCCAGCAGCTTAACCGGGGCGGGAGGGCCTACAGATACGCAGTATTTT. This encodes CASSLTGAGGPTDTQYF.

The chain uses TRBV11-3 and TRBJ2-3; unclear D gene. This CDR3 spans 15 amino acids. Germline V gene data show CDR1 as SGHNT and CDR2 as YENEEA. Trimming shortened V by 1 base and J by 5 bases, and 13 bases separated the two germline ends. CDR3 nucleotides: TGTGCCAGCAGCTTAGGCGGTCCTCCCGGAGATACGCAGTATTTT. Protein sequence: CASSLGGPPGDTQYF.

The chain has TRBV10-1 and TRBJ1-1; D possibly corresponds to TRBD1 (5 bases). V lost 3 bases to trimming and J lost 7 bases, with 12 bases between them. CDR1 and CDR2 from the germline V gene are WNHNN and SYGVQD (reference sequence). This CDR3 contains 13 residues. The CDR3, as DNA: TGCGCCAGCAGTGATAGGAGGGGACGTGAAGCTTTCTTT. The encoded protein is CASSDRRGREAFF.

Many counts were recorded for this clonotype. The chain combines TRBV20-1 with TRBJ1-6; 10 bases map to TRBD1. Germline V lookup: CDR1 DFQATT, CDR2 SNEGSKA (reference sequence). The trim removed 5 bases at V and 5 bases at J, leaving 3 bases unmatched. This CDR3 contains 14 residues. CDR3 sequence: CSAGGTGDNSPLHF. CDR3 in DNA: TGCAGTGCTGGTGGGACAGGGGATAATTCACCCCTCCACTTT.

This clonotype was recorded a few times. This chain's CDR3 is CASSYSMTWDGVNSPLHF. The CDR3, as DNA: TGTGCCAGCAGTTACTCGATGACCTGGGACGGGGTTAATTCACCCCTCCACTTT. This chain links TRBV6-5 with TRBJ1-6; tentative D call: TRBD1 (5 bases). The germline V gene encodes CDR1 MNHEY and CDR2 SVGAGI. Deletions cut 0 bases from V and 6 bases from J, with 18 bases between. The CDR3 sequence is 18 residues long.

This clonotype has a count of ten or more. The rearrangement uses TRBV7-9 and TRBJ1-2, with TRBD1 matching over 7 bases. The V and J ends lost 2 bases and 3 bases, in that order; junction bases with no gene match: 6. The CDR3 has 15 residues. Germline assignment: CDR1 SEHNR and CDR2 FQNEAQ (reference sequence). The CDR3 DNA is TGTGCCAGCAGCTTATCATCCGGGACAGACTATGGCTACACCTTC. Protein product: CASSLSSGTDYGYTF.

The sample holds many counts of this clonotype. V is TRBV20-1 and J is TRBJ2-3; 12 nucleotides line up with TRBD1. With 0 bases clipped from V and 8 bases from J, the junction kept 6 bases outside the gene matches. The germline gives CDR1 DFQATT, CDR2 SNEGSKA (reference sequence). The CDR3 runs 15 residues. DNA for the CDR3: TGCAGTGCTAGAGAGGGACAGGGGGCGCTTGCTACGCAGTATTTT. It codes for CSAREGQGALATQYF.

At least ten counts were recorded for this clonotype. The V gene is TRBV13, the J gene TRBJ1-4; 10 bases line up with TRBD1. There are 15 residues in the CDR3. The junction had 8 bases not matched to a gene; V was cut back by 5 bases and J by 8 bases. In germline, CDR1 is PRHDT, CDR2 FYEKMQ (reference sequence). The CDR3, as DNA: TGTGCCAGCAGCCCCCGGGACAGGGGACAGGAAAAACTGTTTTTT. It specifies CASSPRDRGQEKLFF.

This rearrangement joins TRBV11-2 to TRBJ1-1; tentative D call: TRBD1 (5 bases). This CDR3 has 15 amino acids. Germline lookup yields CDR1 SGHAT and CDR2 FQNNGV. Trimming shortened V by 1 base and J by 4 bases, and 13 bases separated the two germline ends. This CDR3 is CASSLARRGGTEAFF. The CDR3 DNA sequence: TGTGCCAGCAGCTTAGCCCGACGGGGGGGCACTGAAGCTTTCTTT.

This clonotype was counted a few times. The gene calls are TRBV6-2 or TRBV6-3 and TRBJ2-1, with D perhaps TRBD2 (5 bases). V lost 5 bases, J lost 4 bases, and 12 bases lay in between. The germline CDR1 and CDR2 sequences are MNHEY and SVGEGT. This CDR3 contains 14 residues. CDR3 nucleotide sequence: TGTGCCAGCAGTCCCTGGGGAGAGTACAATGAGCAGTTCTTC. It is translated as CASSPWGEYNEQFF.

The chain couples TRBV20-1 to TRBJ2-3; the match to TRBD2 covers 7 bases. Germline V gene sequence: CDR1 DFQATT, CDR2 SNEGSKA (reference sequence). The CDR3 is 14 residues long. Losses at the gene ends were 6 bases for V and 4 bases for J; bases not matched to a gene: 10. CDR3 in DNA: TGCAGTGCCTCCACGACTAGCAGGGCAGATACGCAGTATTTT. Amino acid sequence: CSASTTSRADTQYF.

In regard to this clonotype: A read error is possible here, since a much larger clone lies one base away. V is TRBV6-1 and J is TRBJ2-3, with a tentative D call TRBD1 (5 bases). The CDR3 is made up of 13 amino acids. The germline V and J ends were trimmed by 6 bases and 2 bases, with 9 bases remaining between them. Germline assignment: CDR1 MNHNS and CDR2 SASEGT. The CDR3, as DNA: TGTGCCAGCAGCTCAGGGTTCACAGATACGCAGTATTTT. Its translation is CASSSGFTDTQYF.

This clonotype was seen repeatedly, ten times or more. The CDR3 loop is CASNWGGDAFF. CDR3 nucleotide sequence: TGTGCCAGCAACTGGGGCGGAGACGCTTTCTTT. The genes are TRBV6-1 and TRBJ1-1; a possible D gene is TRBD1 (5 bases). Germline V gene lookup returns CDR1 MNHNS and CDR2 SASEGT. This CDR3 is 11 amino acids long. Deletions cut 7 bases from V and 11 bases from J, with 14 bases between.

The J gene is TRBJ2-3, the V gene TRBV9; D unclear. CDR3 length: 13 residues. Trimming took 4 bases from V and 3 from J, leaving 9 bases between them. Germline loops: CDR1 SGDLS, CDR2 YYNGEE. CDR3 coding DNA: TGTGCCAGCAGCCTTCGGATAACAGATACGCAGTATTTT. Translated: CASSLRITDTQYF.

The chain combines TRBV29-1 with TRBJ2-3; 7 bases align to TRBD2. This CDR3 is built from 15 residues. Germline-derived CDR1 and CDR2 are SQVTM and ANQGSEA. V was clipped by 2 bases and J by 2 bases; unmatched bases: 7. For the CDR3, the DNA is TGCAGCGTTGAATTGAGCGGGGACCCCACAGATACGCAGTATTTT. This gives the protein CSVELSGDPTDTQYF.

This clonotype has just a few counts. The J gene is TRBJ2-1, the V gene TRBV20-1, with D unresolved. The length of the CDR3 is 12 residues. Trimming removed 2 bases from V and 5 bases from J, with 7 bases in between. In germline, CDR1 is DFQATT, CDR2 SNEGSKA (reference sequence). The CDR3: CSARIKNNEQFF. CDR3 nucleotide sequence: TGCAGTGCTAGAATAAAGAACAATGAGCAGTTCTTC.

This clonotype was detected a few times. The chain recombines TRBV2 with TRBJ2-7; D is unclear. V was shortened by 7 bases and J by 0 bases, with 4 bases between the two germline ends. The CDR3 covers 11 residues. Germline V CDR1 and CDR2: SNHLY, FYNNEI. DNA for the CDR3: TGTGCCAGCACAAACTCCTACGAGCAGTACTTC. This codes for CASTNSYEQYF.

This clonotype occurred many times. This sequence joins TRBV7-2 and TRBJ2-1, with 9 bases that match TRBD1. The CDR3 spans 15 residues. CDR1 and CDR2 (germline): SGHTA, FQGNSA. The trim removed 4 bases at V and 7 bases at J, leaving 8 bases unmatched. CDR3 coding DNA: TGTGCCAGCAGCTGGGGGAGGACAGGGGAAAATGAGCAGTTCTTC. This encodes CASSWGRTGENEQFF.